The source of this T cell receptor beta chain is a study of blood T cell repertoires in COVID-19. Study summary: The cDNA or gDNA used as material had been derived from T cells, B-cell-depleted T cells, or PBMCs.

Original handling: Amplifying reference gene primers gave estimates of nucleated cell counts. This table comes from immunoSEQ multiplex PCR, and its TCRdb copy is limited to in-frame clones, with some not included. The V and J calls and clone size were taken over from that table, and D and trimming were inferred from the DNA. The sample includes under 80,000 clones, 65% to 90% of them seen just once. The V gene lost 6 bases and the J gene lost 8 bases, with 7 bases spanning the gap. Germline V gene sequence: CDR1 MNHEY, CDR2 SMNVEV (reference sequence). CDR3 length: 10 residues. Sequencing was carried out using peripheral blood. The receptor's source is a woman aged 60 to 75 with acute or convalescent COVID-19. This chain connects TRBV27 to TRBJ1-1, with TRBD1 as a possible D gene (6 bases). CDR3 coding DNA: TGTGCCAGCAGGGGGACAGAAGCTTTCTTT. This gives the protein CASRGTEAFF.